This paragraph reports one TCR beta chain. These data originate in a study of blood T cell repertoires in COVID-19. About the research overall: Acute and convalescent COVID-19 samples came from the United States, Italy and Spain. T cells, B-cell-depleted T cells, or PBMCs supplied cDNA or gDNA.

Per the original data handling: It was from reference gene primer amplification that nucleated cell counts were estimated. Libraries were prepared by immunoSEQ multiplex PCR; TCRdb keeps only in-frame clonotypes and omits some of them. V and J calls plus clone size are reproduced from that table; the DNA served to infer D and trimming. The sample contains over 50,000 clones, approximately 84% of which appear only once. CDR3 length equals 12 residues. The germline V and J ends were trimmed by 10 bases and 3 bases, with 12 bases remaining between them. Germline V lookup: CDR1 SNHLY, CDR2 FYNNEI. Sample: peripheral blood. The clonotype comes from a human donor in a cohort sampled during active COVID-19. J is TRBJ1-1 and V is TRBV2, with D possibly TRBD1 on 6 matching bases. The CDR3 sequence: CANNRVYTEAFF. The CDR3, as DNA: TGTGCCAATAACAGGGTATACACTGAAGCTTTCTTT.